This entry lists 29 T cell receptor beta chains sequenced from one sample in a study of identical twins. TCRdb independently ran MiXCR on the 5' RACE reads; one entry per CDR3 protein. The profile shows a few hundred thousand distinct CDR3 sequences, around an eighth of them singletons. These data were likewise used in another study, on yellow fever vaccine responses in identical twins.

Sequenced input: CD8+ T cells sorted from blood. Receptors were obtained from a woman aged 18-35 years in good health.

V and J are TRBV7-9 and TRBJ2-7; a weak D match, TRBD1 (6 bases). The CDR3 is 14 amino acids. Germline CDR1 and CDR2: SEHNR and FQNEAQ (reference sequence). V lost 5 bases, J lost 0 bases, and 11 bases lay in between. The chain's CDR3 is CASSPDSRSYEQYV. In DNA, the CDR3 is TGTGCCAGCAGCCCGGACAGCCGCTCCTACGAGCAGTACGTC.

The CDR3 reads CSARDSESPSYEQYF. The CDR3, as DNA: TGCAGTGCTAGAGATTCCGAGTCGCCCTCCTACGAGCAGTACTTC. The rearrangement links TRBV20-1 to TRBJ2-7; D not certain. Germline CDR1 is DFQATT and CDR2 is SNEGSKA (reference sequence). Trimming stripped 0 bases from V and 0 bases from J, with 12 bases between. CDR3 length: 15 amino acids.

This clonotype was observed a few times. The chain couples TRBV6-5 to TRBJ2-1; 7 nucleotides agree with TRBD1. V shed 6 bases, J shed 7 bases, and the junction held 21 bases outside the gene matches. The CDR3 covers 18 residues. The V gene's germline CDR1 is MNHEY and CDR2 SVGAGI. CDR3 in DNA: TGTGCCAGCAGACCAACTTCACAGGGGTGGGCGAGTCGGAATGAGCAGTTCTTC. It yields the protein CASRPTSQGWASRNEQFF.

This clonotype was picked up many times. The rearrangement joins TRBV12-3 or TRBV12-4 to TRBJ2-7; a possible D gene is TRBD2 (5 bases). The V end lost 3 bases, the J end lost 3 bases, and 12 bases lay between the germline ends. The CDR3 is 14 residues long. The CDR3 DNA reads TGTGCCAGCAGTTTTGGGAGCTCCCACTACGAGCAGTACTTC. Translating it yields CASSFGSSHYEQYF.

This clonotype was found many times. This chain uses TRBV20-1 with TRBJ2-4; D is possibly TRBD1 or TRBD2 (7 bases each). CDR3 size: 12 residues. CDR1 and CDR2 (germline): DFQATT, SNEGSKA (reference sequence). The V end was cut by 5 bases, the J end by 10 bases, with 15 bases between. This chain's CDR3 is CSAPTGRGIQYF. The CDR3 DNA is TGCAGTGCTCCGACAGGGAGGGGTATTCAGTACTTC.

This clonotype has ten or more counts. The J gene is TRBJ1-5, the V gene TRBV4-2; D not resolved. The CDR3 spans 17 residues. CDR1 LGHNA and CDR2 YNFKEQ come from the germline V gene. V gave up 0 bases and J gave up 0 bases, with 12 bases separating them. The CDR3 nucleotides are TGTGCCAGCAGCCAAGAGGGAGCGGAATATAGCAATCAGCCCCAGCATTTT. Translated, it gives CASSQEGAEYSNQPQHF.

This clonotype appeared many times. The chain joins TRBV27 to TRBJ1-2; 7 bases are shared with TRBD1. Germline V gene sequence: CDR1 MNHEY, CDR2 SMNVEV (reference sequence). J lost 8 bases, V lost 4 bases, and 10 bases had no gene match. The CDR3 sequence is 14 residues long. CDR3 bases: TGTGCCAGCAGTTCCGGCAACAGGGGATACGGCTACACCTTC. Encoded protein: CASSSGNRGYGYTF.

This clonotype was counted between two and nine times. V is TRBV28 and J is TRBJ2-2; 8 positions agree with TRBD2. This CDR3 is built from 15 residues. The germline V gene has CDR1 MDHEN and CDR2 SYDVKM. J lost 7 bases, V lost 6 bases, and 10 bases had no gene match. In nucleotides, the CDR3 is TGTGCCAGCAGCCGTGCGGGGGGCCGAAACGGGGAGCTGTTTTTT. Encoded protein: CASSRAGGRNGELFF.

This clonotype occurred a few times. This chain uses TRBV5-6 with TRBJ1-1; D is perhaps TRBD1 (6 bases). Trimming pared 0 bases from V and 8 bases from J, leaving 14 bases between. Germline CDR1 is SGHDT and CDR2 is YYEEEE. The CDR3 extends over 14 amino acids. The CDR3 sequence is CASSLEGSGAEAFF. In nucleotides, the CDR3 is TGTGCCAGCAGCTTGGAAGGCTCAGGGGCGGAAGCTTTCTTT. The full variable domain, completed using reference TRBV5-6 and TRBJ1-1, is DAGVTQSPTHLIKTRGQQVTLRCSPKSGHDTVSWYQQALGQGPQFIFQYYEEEERQRGNFPDRFSGHQFPNYSSELNVNALLLGDSALYLCASSLEGSGAEAFFGQGTRLTVV.

This clonotype turned up a few times. V gene TRBV7-9 combines with J gene TRBJ1-4; TRBD1 matches at 7 bases. This CDR3 is 14 amino acids long. J was trimmed by 6 bases and V by 8 bases; bases with no gene match: 9. Germline V gene data show CDR1 as SEHNR and CDR2 as FQNEAQ (reference sequence). The CDR3 nucleotides are TGTGCCAGCCAGAGGGCAGGGGGACATGAAAAACTGTTTTTT. Residues: CASQRAGGHEKLFF.

The rearrangement joins TRBV6-2 or TRBV6-3 to TRBJ2-1; 9 nucleotides match TRBD2. V lost 0 bases and J lost 10; bases outside the gene matches: 10. This CDR3 contains 16 residues. Looked up from germline, CDR1 is MNHEY and CDR2 is SVGEGT. The CDR3 sequence: CASSYSEAGGAWEQFF. DNA of the CDR3: TGTGCCAGCAGTTACTCGGAAGCGGGGGGCGCCTGGGAGCAGTTCTTC.

V and J are TRBV4-2 and TRBJ2-7, with D possibly matching TRBD1 (6 bases). The V gene lost 0 bases and the J gene lost 7 bases, with 16 bases spanning the gap. The CDR3 sequence is 15 residues long. Germline assignment: CDR1 LGHNA and CDR2 YNFKEQ. The CDR3 here is CASSQERTVLIEQYV. CDR3 bases: TGTGCCAGCAGCCAAGAGAGGACAGTCTTAATTGAGCAGTACGTC.

The chain carries TRBV21-1 and TRBJ2-5; the DNA was not compared with TRBD2, the D call given in the table. TRBV21-1 is a pseudogene. CDR3 size: 18 residues. CDR3: CASSHRDRLAGGPETQYF. The CDR3, as DNA: TGTGCCAGCAGCCATCGTGACAGACTAGCGGGGGGGCCGGAGACCCAGTACTTC.

This clonotype was observed a few times. CDR3 sequence reads: CASSGGIEAFF. In DNA, the CDR3 is TGTGCCAGCAGTGGGGGGATTGAAGCTTTCTTT. V is TRBV2 and J is TRBJ1-1; a possible D gene is TRBD1 (5 bases). The CDR3 runs 11 residues. Trimming shortened V by 4 bases and J by 7 bases, and 7 bases separated the two germline ends. CDR1 SNHLY and CDR2 FYNNEI come from the germline V gene.

This clonotype has a count of ten or more. This chain uses TRBV5-1 with TRBJ1-1; possibly TRBD1 for D (6 bases). V was pared by 5 bases and J by 5 bases, with 10 bases between. The V gene's germline CDR1 is SGHRS and CDR2 YFSETQ. The CDR3 covers 12 residues. CDR3 sequence (DNA): TGCGCCAGCAGATCCAGGGGAACTGAAGCTTTCTTT. Protein sequence: CASRSRGTEAFF.

This clonotype was seen a handful of times. V gene TRBV5-4 combines with J gene TRBJ2-7, with D hard to call. The CDR3 is 14 amino acids. Germline V lookup: CDR1 SGHNT, CDR2 YYREEE (reference sequence). V gave up 4 bases and J gave up 2 bases, with 13 bases separating them. The CDR3 DNA reads TGTGCCAGCAGCCCTAGTCCATCTACCTACGAGCAGTACTTC. Translated, it gives CASSPSPSTYEQYF.

The V gene is TRBV6-1, the J gene TRBJ2-7; 9 nucleotides line up with TRBD1. The junction had 3 bases not matched to a gene; V was cut back by 6 bases and J by 3 bases. The CDR3 has 13 amino acids. Germline V gene lookup returns CDR1 MNHNS and CDR2 SASEGT. The CDR3 DNA reads as TGTGCCAGCAGCGGGACAGGGATCTACGAGCAGTACTTC. It encodes CASSGTGIYEQYF.

The rearrangement links TRBV4-1 to TRBJ2-3; no clear D gene. The germline gives CDR1 MGHRA, CDR2 YSYEKL. CDR3 length: 12 amino acids. The V end lost 5 bases, the J end lost 6 bases, and 9 bases lay between the germline ends. CDR3 coding DNA: TGCGCCAGCAGCGGAAAGACGGATACGCAGTATTTT. Translated, it gives CASSGKTDTQYF.

The chain has TRBV18 and TRBJ2-3; no clear D gene. The CDR3 sequence is 13 residues long. Germline V gene lookup returns CDR1 KGHSH and CDR2 LQKENI. Deletions cut 3 bases from V and 6 bases from J, with 10 bases between. CDR3 coding DNA: TGTGCCAGCTCACCTGATGACGGCGATACGCAGTATTTT. Amino acids: CASSPDDGDTQYF.

This clonotype was seen more than once but under ten times. The rearrangement links TRBV25-1 to TRBJ2-2; a possible D gene is TRBD2 (6 bases). CDR1 and CDR2 (germline): MGHDK, SYGVNS. Trimming pared 5 bases from V and 3 bases from J, leaving 7 bases between. There are 13 residues in the CDR3. The CDR3 loop reads CASSWGDTGELFF. DNA for the CDR3: TGTGCCAGCAGTTGGGGGGACACCGGGGAGCTGTTTTTT.

This clonotype has a handful of counts. In nucleotides, the CDR3 is TGTGCCAGCAGTCCGGGTGTCGGGGCCAACGTCCTGACTTTC. It translates to CASSPGVGANVLTF. The chain is built from TRBV28 and TRBJ2-6; D remains ambiguous. The V gene lost 5 bases and the J gene lost 4 bases, with 9 bases spanning the gap. The CDR3 is 14 amino acids. Germline CDR1 and CDR2: MDHEN and SYDVKM.

This clonotype was seen more than once but under ten times. The gene calls are TRBV24-1 and TRBJ2-3; 9 bases match TRBD2. Germline values: CDR1 KGHDR, CDR2 SFDVKD. The junction had 9 bases not matched to a gene; V was cut back by 2 bases and J by 4 bases. This CDR3 has 17 amino acids. The DNA of the CDR3 is TGTGCCACCAGTGATTCGGTGAGGCGGGAGGGGCCAGATACGCAGTATTTT. Translation: CATSDSVRREGPDTQYF.

The chain is built from TRBV3-1 and TRBJ2-3; 13 positions agree with TRBD2. V dropped 2 bases and J dropped 8; count of bases not matched to a gene: 4. This CDR3 comprises 15 residues. From germline, CDR1 is LGHDT and CDR2 YNNKEL (reference sequence). Written as DNA, the CDR3 is TGTGCCAGCAGCCAATCCGGGACTAGCGGGACTACGCAGTATTTT. Amino acids: CASSQSGTSGTTQYF.

In its sample, this clonotype was seen a few times. The J gene is TRBJ2-2, the V gene TRBV2; 11 bases align to TRBD2. The CDR3 is 18 residues long. Germline-derived CDR1 and CDR2 are SNHLY and FYNNEI. The V gene end was trimmed by 3 bases and the J gene end by 5 bases; junction bases not matched to a gene: 11. CDR3 region: CASSDPLAGGPLTGELFF. The DNA of the CDR3 is TGTGCCAGCAGTGATCCCCTAGCGGGAGGTCCCCTAACCGGGGAGCTGTTTTTT.

The chain is built from TRBV7-9 and TRBJ2-1; 9 bases align to TRBD2. Germline-derived CDR1 and CDR2 are SEHNR and FQNEAQ (reference sequence). The CDR3 sequence is 16 residues long. V shed 1 base, J shed 8 bases, and the junction held 9 bases outside the gene matches. The CDR3 loop reads CASSLDWGTSSDEQFF. For the CDR3, the DNA is TGTGCCAGCAGCTTAGATTGGGGGACTAGCAGCGATGAGCAGTTCTTC. Variable domain in full (rest from reference TRBV7-9 and TRBJ2-1): DTGVSQNPRHKITKRGQNVTFRCDPISEHNRLYWYRQTLGQGPEFLTYFQNEAQLEKSRLLSDRFSAERPKGSFSTLEIQRTEQGDSAMYLCASSLDWGTSSDEQFFGPGTRLTVL.

This chain connects TRBV4-1 to TRBJ2-1; 10 bases line up with TRBD1. This CDR3 is 20 amino acids long. V was clipped by 6 bases and J by 3 bases; unmatched bases: 20. Per germline, CDR1 MGHRA and CDR2 YSYEKL. The CDR3 reads CASRKEPRFEGDRGYNEQFF. The DNA for the CDR3 is TGCGCCAGCAGGAAAGAGCCAAGATTCGAGGGGGACAGGGGCTACAATGAGCAGTTCTTC.

This clonotype was seen a few times. The chain combines TRBV28 with TRBJ2-5, with 9 bases that match TRBD1. The length of the CDR3 is 13 residues. The V segment lost 6 bases and the J segment 6 bases; nucleotides outside the gene matches: 5. CDR1 MDHEN and CDR2 SYDVKM come from the germline V gene. Written as DNA, the CDR3 is TGTGCCAGCAGCCTGGACAGGGGTAAGACCCAGTACTTC. Its protein is CASSLDRGKTQYF.

This clonotype was picked up a small number of times. The chain couples TRBV2 to TRBJ1-1; D is unresolved. The V gene's germline CDR1 is SNHLY and CDR2 FYNNEI. Deletions cut 10 bases from V and 5 bases from J, with 14 bases between. The CDR3 is 12 amino acids. This CDR3 is CATPRGRTEAFF. The CDR3 DNA sequence: TGTGCCACCCCCCGGGGAAGGACTGAAGCTTTCTTT.

This clonotype was found a few times. This sequence joins TRBV3-1 and TRBJ2-1; D is uncertain. Germline CDR1 LGHDT, CDR2 YNNKEL (reference sequence). This CDR3 spans 12 amino acids. Trimming took 4 bases from V and 10 from J, leaving 11 bases between them. CDR3 in amino acids: CASSLSEDEQFF. DNA of the CDR3: TGTGCCAGCAGCCTCTCCGAGGACGAGCAGTTCTTC.